A selection of T cell receptor beta chains follows, all from one sample in a study of control samples from healthy donors and cancer patients. Some clones are missing from TCRdb's copy, which holds only in-frame ones; the method was immunoSEQ multiplex PCR. The table includes about 120,000 clones, 85% to 95% detected once. Input material: PBMCs. The receptor source for this set is a man older than 75 with head and neck cancer. CDR3s include the opening cysteine and the closing phenylalanine or tryptophan. Fields, in order: J gene, D gene, CDR3 length, V gene, clone size, CDR3 DNA, CDR3 protein. A D gene is named only where the DNA matches it firmly. Only some rows state a clone size, as once, few, many or a class for expanded clones.

TRBJ2-7,TRBD2,15,TRBV6-2/TRBV6-3,.,TGTGCCAGCAGTTGGTGGACTAGCGGTCTCTACGAGCAGTACTTC,CASSWWTSGLYEQYF
TRBJ2-1,TRBD2,18,TRBV29-1,.,TGCAGCGTTAGGTTAGGACTAGCGGTTAGCCCTTCCTACAATGAGCAGTTCTTC,CSVRLGLAVSPSYNEQFF
TRBJ1-6,TRBD1,14,TRBV5-1,.,TGCGCCAGCAAGGGACAGGCAGTAAGTTCACCCCTCCACTTT,CASKGQAVSSPLHF
TRBJ1-5,TRBD1,17,TRBV4-2,.,TGTGCCAGCAGCCAAGATTACCGGACAGGGAACAATCAGCCCCAGCATTTT,CASSQDYRTGNNQPQHF
TRBJ2-2,TRBD2,19,TRBV5-1,.,TGCGCCAGCAGCAACCCTTCTAGCGGACTGTCTGACGTCCCCGGGGAGCTGTTTTTT,CASSNPSSGLSDVPGELFF
TRBJ2-7,TRBD1,14,TRBV10-1,.,TGCGCCAGCAGTGAGTCAGGACAGGGCTACGAGCAGTACTTC,CASSESGQGYEQYF
TRBJ1-2,.,13,TRBV15,.,TGTGCCACCAGCAGAGATGCACTCTATGGCTACACCTTC,CATSRDALYGYTF
TRBJ2-1,.,17,TRBV4-1,.,TGCGCCAGCAGCCGCCATGAGGGGACTCGGTCGTACAATGAGCAGTTCTTC,CASSRHEGTRSYNEQFF
TRBJ2-3,TRBD2,15,TRBV7-2,.,TGTGCCAGCAGCCTAGTAGCGGGACCCACAGATACGCAGTATTTT,CASSLVAGPTDTQYF
TRBJ1-1,TRBD1,16,TRBV2,.,TGTGCCAGCAGCGTTATTCGGACAGGGGGGAACACTGAAGCTTTCTTT,CASSVIRTGGNTEAFF
TRBJ2-1,TRBD2,16,TRBV9,.,TGTGCCAGCAGCGTAGTACTAGCGGGAGGGTACAATGAGCAGTTCTTC,CASSVVLAGGYNEQFF
TRBJ2-2,.,14,TRBV6-5,.,TGTGCCAGCAGGTCAGACCTGGGGACCGGGGAGCTGTTTTTT,CASRSDLGTGELFF
TRBJ2-3,.,15,TRBV5-1,once,TGCGCCAGCAGCTACCGGGACCCTATCACAGATACGCAGTATTTT,CASSYRDPITDTQYF
TRBJ1-2,.,13,TRBV6-5,.,TGTGCCAGCAGTAGCACGCGGAATGATGGCTACACCTTC,CASSSTRNDGYTF
TRBJ1-6,.,15,TRBV5-4,.,TGTGCCAGCAGCCTGGGACACCACTATAATTCACCCCTCCACTTT,CASSLGHHYNSPLHF
TRBJ2-1,.,16,TRBV5-1,.,TGCGCCAGCAGCCCCCCAACGGGGGCCTATTACAATGAGCAGTTCTTC,CASSPPTGAYYNEQFF
TRBJ1-3,.,15,TRBV5-4,.,TGTGCCAGCAGCCCGGGGGGGAAGGCTGGAAACACCATATATTTT,CASSPGGKAGNTIYF
TRBJ2-7,TRBD2,15,TRBV5-1,.,TGCGCCAGCAGCTTGGGGAGCGGGAGGTCGAGCGAGCAGTACTTC,CASSLGSGRSSEQYF
TRBJ1-5,.,17,TRBV19,.,TGTGCCAGTAGTAACGTGCCGGCGGGGAGGAAAAATCAGCCCCAGCATTTT,CASSNVPAGRKNQPQHF
TRBJ2-1,.,14,TRBV7-9,once,TGTGCCAGCAGCTTAGGGGAAACTAGTGAGGAGCAGTTCTTC,CASSLGETSEEQFF
TRBJ1-4,.,14,TRBV2,.,TGTGCCAGCAGCTACAGAACAACTAATGAAAAACTGTTTTTT,CASSYRTTNEKLFF
TRBJ2-5,.,11,TRBV5-1,.,TGCGCCAGCAGCCTCGAAGAGACCCAGTACTTC,CASSLEETQYF
TRBJ1-1,.,13,TRBV2,.,TGTGCCAGCAGTGCCGGACAACTCGCTGAAGCTTTCTTT,CASSAGQLAEAFF
TRBJ1-1,.,12,TRBV20-1,once,TGCAGTGCTAGTCGGGGGGACACTGAAGCTTTCTTT,CSASRGDTEAFF
TRBJ2-1,.,17,TRBV9,.,TGTGCCAGCAGCGTAGACGGGCTAGTCAGATGGGTAAATGAGCAGTTCTTC,CASSVDGLVRWVNEQFF
TRBJ2-1,TRBD2,15,TRBV5-4,.,TGTGCCAGCAGCTGGACTAGCGGGACCTACAATGAGCAGTTCTTC,CASSWTSGTYNEQFF
TRBJ2-7,.,15,TRBV12-5,.,TGTGCTAGTGGCCCGCATCCGAAGGGGACCTACGAGCAGTACTTC,CASGPHPKGTYEQYF
TRBJ1-1,TRBD1,14,TRBV6-5,.,TGTGCCAGCAGTTATTCCGGGACAGGGACTGAAGCTTTCTTT,CASSYSGTGTEAFF
TRBJ1-1,TRBD1,13,TRBV11-2,.,TGTGCCAGCAGCCCCAGGGGGTCGGGTGAAGCTTTCTTT,CASSPRGSGEAFF
TRBJ2-7,TRBD1,15,TRBV10-2,.,TGCGCCAGCAGTAGTAGGGACAGGTCAACCTACGAGCAGTACTTC,CASSSRDRSTYEQYF
TRBJ2-3,.,14,TRBV25-1,.,TGTGCCAGCAGCCAGCCATCTAGCACAGATACGCAGTATTTT,CASSQPSSTDTQYF
TRBJ2-1,.,14,TRBV10-3,.,TGTGCCATCAGCCCCGGGACGCTATGGAATGAGCAGTTCTTC,CAISPGTLWNEQFF
TRBJ2-2,TRBD1,15,TRBV5-1,.,TGCGCCAGCAGCTCCACCGGGACAGGGGCCGGGGAGCTGTTTTTT,CASSSTGTGAGELFF